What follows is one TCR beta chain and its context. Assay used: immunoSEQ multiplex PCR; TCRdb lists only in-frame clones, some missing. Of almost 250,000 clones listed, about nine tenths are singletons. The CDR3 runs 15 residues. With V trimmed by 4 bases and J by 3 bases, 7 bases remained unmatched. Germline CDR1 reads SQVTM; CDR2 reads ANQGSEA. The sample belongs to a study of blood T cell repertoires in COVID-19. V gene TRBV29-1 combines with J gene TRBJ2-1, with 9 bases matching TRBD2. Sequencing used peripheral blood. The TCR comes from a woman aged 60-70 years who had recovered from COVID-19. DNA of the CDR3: TGCAGCGTTGTGCGGCTAGCGGGGAGCTACAATGAGCAGTTCTTC. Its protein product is CSVVRLAGSYNEQFF.